These 9 T cell receptor beta chains came from one sample sequenced in a study of T cell responses to AZD1222 COVID-19 vaccine. Profiled with immunoSEQ multiplex PCR; TCRdb holds only in-frame clones, not every one. The repertoire holds fewer than 250,000 clones, under 95% seen once, with roughly 1% in the top ten. The source material was peripheral blood, sampled on day 0 of MenACWY control vaccination. These receptors were obtained from an adult in good health.

The chain carries TRBV2 and TRBJ1-6; the D gene is possibly TRBD1 (5 bases). The CDR3 consists of 13 residues. From germline, CDR1 is SNHLY and CDR2 FYNNEI. V was clipped by 10 bases and J by 9 bases, with 16 bases between them. The CDR3 nucleotides are TGTGCCACCAGAGGGGACCCGGCTTCACCCCTCCACTTT. Its translation: CATRGDPASPLHF.

V gene TRBV3-1 (or the pseudogene TRBV3-2) combines with J gene TRBJ1-4; D is unclear. Per germline, CDR1 LGHDT and CDR2 YNNKEL (reference sequence). This CDR3 is built from 12 residues. V was trimmed by 3 bases and J by 8 bases, leaving 7 bases between them. The CDR3 sequence: CASSQVAEKLFF. The DNA of the CDR3 is TGTGCCAGCAGCCAGGTGGCCGAAAAACTGTTTTTT.

The V gene is TRBV6-2 or TRBV6-3, the J gene TRBJ2-3; D is uncertain. Trimming removed 0 bases at V and 8 bases at J, with 6 bases between. Germline CDR1 reads MNHEY; CDR2 reads SVGEGT. This CDR3 has 12 residues. CDR3 residues: CASSYSAATQYF. CDR3 in DNA: TGTGCCAGCAGTTACTCAGCAGCTACGCAGTATTTT.

V is TRBV18 and J is TRBJ1-1, with D unclear. Germline-derived CDR1 and CDR2 are KGHSH and LQKENI. Trimming took off 6 bases at V and 1 base at J, with 15 bases between the two ends. The CDR3 is 15 residues long. For the CDR3, the DNA is TGTGCCAGCTCCGCGCTGGCAGGAGAGAACACTGAAGCTTTCTTT. The encoded protein is CASSALAGENTEAFF. The whole variable domain, filled in from reference TRBV18 and TRBJ1-1, reads NAGVMQNPRHLVRRRGQEARLRCSPMKGHSHVYWYRQLPEEGLKFMVYLQKENIIDESGMPKERFSAEFPKEGPSILRIQQVVRGDSAAYFCASSALAGENTEAFFGQGTRLTVV.

V gene TRBV5-4 combines with J gene TRBJ2-3, with TRBD2 identical over 10 bases. The V segment lost 5 bases and the J segment 4 bases; nucleotides outside the gene matches: 4. Germline V lookup: CDR1 SGHNT, CDR2 YYREEE (reference sequence). The CDR3 sequence is 14 residues long. The CDR3 loop reads CASRTSGFSDTQYF. CDR3 sequence (DNA): TGTGCCAGCAGGACTAGCGGGTTCTCAGATACGCAGTATTTT.

The rearrangement uses TRBV5-1 and TRBJ1-2; a possible D gene is TRBD1 (5 bases). The germline gives CDR1 SGHRS, CDR2 YFSETQ. V dropped 4 bases and J dropped 1 base, with 8 bases sitting between them. The CDR3 covers 13 residues. The CDR3 DNA sequence: TGCGCCAGCAGCATAGACAGTAACTATGGCTACACCTTC. Protein product: CASSIDSNYGYTF.

This chain joins TRBV7-2 and TRBJ1-4, with 7 bases lining up with TRBD1. Trimming removed 5 bases from V and 8 bases from J; junction bases left unmatched: 8. The CDR3 is 14 residues long. Per germline, CDR1 SGHTA and CDR2 FQGNSA. The CDR3 DNA reads as TGTGCCAGCAGCCCACAGACAGGGCGAGAAAAACTGTTTTTT. It specifies CASSPQTGREKLFF.

V usage is TRBV27 and J usage is TRBJ1-6; a weak D match, TRBD1 (5 bases). V lost 3 bases, J lost 8 bases, and 8 bases lay in between. CDR1 is MNHEY and CDR2 is SMNVEV in the germline V gene (reference sequence). The CDR3 extends over 13 amino acids. The CDR3 region is CASSFGRDSPLHF. CDR3 sequence (DNA): TGTGCCAGCAGTTTTGGCAGGGATTCACCCCTCCACTTT.

This rearrangement joins TRBV19 to TRBJ2-2; D ambiguous. Germline CDR1 is LNHDA and CDR2 is SQIVND (reference sequence). The CDR3 totals 14 residues. V lost 0 bases, J lost 4 bases, and 6 bases lay in between. The CDR3 spells CASSIEGFTGELFF. The CDR3 nucleotides read TGTGCCAGTAGTATAGAGGGGTTCACCGGGGAGCTGTTTTTT.